This TCR beta chain originates from a study of T cell responses to AZD1222 COVID-19 vaccine. Study-level results: Reports say nearly half of spike-specific TCRs go after unmutated variant regions.

The method was immunoSEQ multiplex PCR; TCRdb's version includes in-frame clones alone and lacks a portion of them. The table shows approximately 270,000 clones, with approximately 94% occurring only once. CDR3 length: 16 amino acids. CDR1 is MDHEN, CDR2 SYDVKM, per germline. With 4 bases clipped from V and 10 bases from J, the junction kept 13 bases outside the gene matches. A note on this clone: The antigen remains unidentified.

The chain employs TRBV28 and TRBJ1-5, with 10 positions matching TRBD1. The sequence derives from an adult who received the AZD1222 COVID-19 vaccine. This specimen consisted of peripheral blood, obtained 28 days after the second AZD1222 dose. The CDR3 DNA follows: TGTGCCAGCAGTTCCCCCGGGACAGGGGCCGACTCCCCCCAGCATTTT. Its protein product is CASSSPGTGADSPQHF.